This T cell receptor (beta chain) was profiled in a study of T cell changes during pregnancy in multiple sclerosis. TCRdb keeps only in-frame clones here, not all; method: immunoSEQ multiplex PCR. The sample contains 55,000 to 70,000 clones, about 92% of which appear only once. This clone has a single count. From germline, CDR1 is MGHDK and CDR2 SYGVNS. This CDR3 has 15 amino acids. With 1 base clipped from V and 4 bases from J, the junction kept 4 bases outside the gene matches. The clonotype was recovered from a female donor with multiple sclerosis, enrolled in a pregnancy study. This chain joins TRBV25-1 and TRBJ2-3, with 8 bases that match TRBD2. Sample: peripheral blood, taken after pregnancy. The CDR3 nucleotides are TGTGCCAGCAGTGAATCCCAAGCGGGAGCAGATACGCAGTATTTT. Protein product: CASSESQAGADTQYF.